Here is one T cell receptor (beta chain) with its context. The entry originates in a study of blood T cell repertoires in COVID-19. Measured with immunoSEQ multiplex PCR; TCRdb has only the in-frame clones, and not every one. The sample gives hundreds of thousands of clones, approximately 87% of which show up once; approximately 6.2% is in the top ten. V lost 6 bases, J lost 1 base, and 12 bases lay in between. This CDR3 is built from 14 residues. Germline CDR1 reads MNHEY; CDR2 reads SMNVEV (reference sequence). Sequenced: peripheral blood. V gene TRBV27 combines with J gene TRBJ1-1; no clear D. The TCR was taken from a man aged 60-69 years who had recovered from COVID-19. CDR3 nucleotides: TGTGCCAGCAGCCCCCCGCAGCGGAACACTGAAGCTTTCTTT. Translation gives CASSPPQRNTEAFF.